These 20 T cell receptor beta chains originate from one sample sequenced in a study of control samples from healthy donors and cancer patients. Libraries were prepared by immunoSEQ multiplex PCR; TCRdb keeps only in-frame clonotypes and omits some of them. Found here are about 120,000 clones, 80% to 90% of them singletons; the top ten hold less than 40%. Sequencing input: blood. The receptors stem from a man in his forties or fifties in good health.

V usage is TRBV6-1 and J usage is TRBJ1-1; D uncertain. Per the germline V gene, CDR1 is MNHNS and CDR2 is SASEGT. V lost 2 bases, J lost 7 bases, and 8 bases lay in between. This CDR3 spans 12 amino acids. The CDR3 nucleotides read TGTGCCAGCAGTGAAACCCGGAATGAAGCTTTCTTT. This translates into CASSETRNEAFF.

This clone was detected ten times or more. The chain links TRBV7-2 to TRBJ1-3; D not certain. Trimming took 10 bases from V and 3 from J, leaving 13 bases between them. Germline-derived CDR1 and CDR2 are SGHTA and FQGNSA. The CDR3 runs to 13 residues. CDR3 bases: TGTGCCAACCCGTTGTGTATTGGAAACACCATATATTTT. Translating it yields CANPLCIGNTIYF.

The V call is TRBV30, the J call TRBJ2-7; no reliable D call. V was shortened by 0 bases and J by 4 bases, with 10 bases between the two germline ends. This CDR3 is built from 13 residues. Germline CDR1 and CDR2: GTSNPN and SVGIG (reference sequence). CDR3 nucleotide sequence: TGTGCCTGGAGTGTACTTGGCCCTTACGAGCAGTACTTC. Translating it yields CAWSVLGPYEQYF.

The chain employs TRBV28 and TRBJ1-1; D gene uncertain. Germline CDR1 MDHEN, CDR2 SYDVKM. The CDR3 has 15 amino acids. Trimming pared 3 bases from V and 1 base from J, leaving 12 bases between. The CDR3 region has the DNA TGTGCCAGCAGTTTTATGGAGGGCGGGAACACTGAAGCTTTCTTT. Translated, it gives CASSFMEGGNTEAFF.

At least ten counts were recorded for this clone. The rearrangement joins TRBV19 to TRBJ2-2, with D uncertain. The V end was cut by 3 bases, the J end by 0 bases, with 8 bases between. The germline CDR1 and CDR2 sequences are LNHDA and SQIVND (reference sequence). The CDR3 contains 15 residues. CDR3 sequence: CASSIRVTNTGELFF. Here the CDR3 DNA reads TGTGCCAGTAGTATCCGGGTAACGAACACCGGGGAGCTGTTTTTT. The full variable domain, completed using reference TRBV19 and TRBJ2-2, is DGGITQSPKYLFRKEGQNVTLSCEQNLNHDAMYWYRQDPGQGLRLIYYSQIVNDFQKGDIAEGYSVSREKKESFPLTVTSAQKNPTAFYLCASSIRVTNTGELFFGEGSRLTVL.

The V call is TRBV6-6, the J call TRBJ1-3; 10 bases line up with TRBD1. V shed 10 bases, J shed 1 base, and the junction held 4 bases outside the gene matches. The germline V gene encodes CDR1 MNHNY and CDR2 SVGAGI (reference sequence). The CDR3 totals 14 residues. The CDR3 DNA sequence: TGTGCCATCGGGACAGGGGCTTCTGGAAACACCATATATTTT. Its translation is CAIGTGASGNTIYF.

This clone has more than one count but fewer than ten. The chain couples TRBV29-1 to TRBJ2-1, with D unclear. The CDR3 extends over 12 amino acids. The V gene's germline CDR1 is SQVTM and CDR2 ANQGSEA. The germline V and J ends were trimmed by 6 bases and 6 bases, with 12 bases remaining between them. CDR3 residues: CSVGPPGNEQFF. CDR3 DNA sequence: TGCAGCGTGGGTCCCCCGGGCAATGAGCAGTTCTTC.

CDR3 sequence reads: CASSFYSREQYF. CDR3 bases: TGTGCCAGCAGCTTTTACTCGAGGGAGCAGTACTTC. The genes are TRBV7-2 and TRBJ2-7; D gene uncertain. The ends were cut back, 3 bases at V and 7 bases at J, with 10 bases in the middle. The CDR3 is made up of 12 amino acids. Looked up from germline, CDR1 is SGHTA and CDR2 is FQGNSA.

V is TRBV19 and J is TRBJ2-7, with 7 bases identical to TRBD2. Per germline, CDR1 LNHDA and CDR2 SQIVND (reference sequence). V lost 6 bases, J lost 3 bases, and 2 bases stayed unmatched. The CDR3 has 12 residues. In DNA, the CDR3 is TGTGCCAGTAGCGCGGGAGACTACGAGCAGTACTTC. This translates into CASSAGDYEQYF.

The rearrangement uses TRBV3-1 (or the pseudogene TRBV3-2) and TRBJ2-5, with no clear D. V lost 2 bases and J lost 3, with 4 bases in between. The germline V gene encodes CDR1 LGHDT and CDR2 YNNKEL (reference sequence). The CDR3 totals 12 residues. This CDR3 is CASSQYEETQYF. The DNA of the CDR3 is TGTGCCAGCAGCCAATATGAAGAGACCCAGTACTTC.

The chain employs TRBV6-5 and TRBJ1-1; tentatively, D is TRBD1 (6 bases). Trimming stripped 4 bases from V and 4 bases from J, with 16 bases between. CDR3 size: 15 residues. Germline CDR1 reads MNHEY; CDR2 reads SVGAGI. CDR3 sequence (DNA): TGTGCCAGCAGTTTCAAAACAGGGTGGACCACTGAAGCTTTCTTT. Its protein product is CASSFKTGWTTEAFF.

The V and J genes are TRBV5-1 and TRBJ2-2, with D perhaps being TRBD1 or TRBD2 (6 bases each). Germline CDR1 is SGHRS and CDR2 is YFSETQ. The CDR3 runs 17 residues. V was trimmed by 0 bases and J by 0 bases, leaving 12 bases between them. This chain's CDR3 is CASSLGRGPPNTGELFF. The CDR3 coding sequence is TGCGCCAGCAGCTTGGGTCGGGGGCCACCGAACACCGGGGAGCTGTTTTTT. The complete variable domain, with remaining parts taken from reference TRBV5-1 and TRBJ2-2, reads KAGVTQTPRYLIKTRGQQVTLSCSPISGHRSVSWYQQTPGQGLQFLFEYFSETQRNKGNFPGRFSGRQFSNSRSEMNVSTLELGDSALYLCASSLGRGPPNTGELFFGEGSRLTVL.

The CDR3 loop reads CASSLAGGGDNEQFF. CDR3 nucleotide sequence: TGTGCCAGCAGCTTAGCCGGGGGGGGAGACAATGAGCAGTTCTTC. V gene TRBV7-6 combines with J gene TRBJ2-1, with 8 bases aligning to TRBD2. Germline values: CDR1 SGHVS, CDR2 FNYEAQ. V lost 0 bases, J lost 5 bases, and 3 bases stayed unmatched. This CDR3 is built from 15 residues.

The chain combines TRBV18 with TRBJ1-6; D ambiguous. The CDR3 spans 17 residues. Trimming cost V 2 bases and J 5 bases, with 16 bases left between them. Germline V gene lookup returns CDR1 KGHSH and CDR2 LQKENI. CDR3 coding DNA: TGTGCCAGCTCACCATCCCGAGGAGCCGTGAATAATTCACCCCTCCACTTT. As protein: CASSPSRGAVNNSPLHF.

This chain joins TRBV14 and TRBJ1-1, with 8 bases aligning to TRBD1. Germline lookup yields CDR1 SGHDN and CDR2 FVKESK. This CDR3 has 16 residues. The V and J ends lost 4 bases and 4 bases, in that order; junction bases with no gene match: 11. The CDR3 DNA follows: TGTGCCAGCAGCCGCCTCGGACAGGGTGAGTTCACTGAAGCTTTCTTT. Protein product: CASSRLGQGEFTEAFF.

This chain joins TRBV6-4 and TRBJ2-1, with 8 bases aligning to TRBD1. CDR1 is MRHNA and CDR2 is SNTAGT in the germline V gene. The CDR3 consists of 13 residues. V was pared by 4 bases and J by 9 bases, with 5 bases of the junction left unmatched. In DNA, the CDR3 is TGTGCCAGCAGTGGACAGGGGTCGGGTGAGCAGTTCTTC. It is translated as CASSGQGSGEQFF.

J is TRBJ1-2 and V is TRBV15; no definite D call. The CDR3 extends over 13 amino acids. Germline CDR1 LNHNV, CDR2 YYDKDF (reference sequence). V gave up 2 bases and J gave up 2 bases, with 6 bases separating them. The CDR3: CATSRIQNYGYTF. CDR3 in DNA: TGTGCCACCAGCAGAATACAGAACTATGGCTACACCTTC.

The chain carries TRBV28 and TRBJ1-5; D is unclear. Trimming took 2 bases from V and 5 from J, leaving 10 bases between them. Per the germline V gene, CDR1 is MDHEN and CDR2 is SYDVKM. The CDR3 is made up of 14 amino acids. The CDR3 loop reads CASSLAQTYQPQHF. CDR3 sequence (DNA): TGTGCCAGCAGTTTAGCCCAGACTTATCAGCCCCAGCATTTT.

Note on this clone: Relative to the germline gene, one junction end is altered; a read error may explain this. The V call is TRBV6-2 or TRBV6-3, the J call TRBJ1-6; D not resolved. From germline, CDR1 is MNHEY and CDR2 SVGEGT. The CDR3 is made up of 15 amino acids. The CDR3, as DNA: TGTGCCAGCAGTTACCTTAGCTCCTATAATTCACCCCCCCACTTT. The encoded protein is CASSYLSSYNSPPHF.

The sample holds a few counts of this clone. The genes are TRBV15 and TRBJ2-5; a weak D match, TRBD2 (6 bases). The CDR3 covers 12 residues. Germline V lookup: CDR1 LNHNV, CDR2 YYDKDF (reference sequence). Between the trimmed V and J ends, which lost 7 bases and 5 bases, there was a span of 11 bases. This CDR3 reads CATKLAGETQYF. The DNA of the CDR3 is TGTGCCACCAAACTAGCAGGGGAGACCCAGTACTTC. Looking up the rest from reference TRBV15 and TRBJ2-5 gives the full variable domain: DAMVIQNPRYQVTQFGKPVTLSCSQTLNHNVMYWYQQKSSQAPKLLFHYYDKDFNNEADTPDNFQSRRPNTSFCFLDIRSPGLGDTAMYLCATKLAGETQYFGPGTRLLVL.